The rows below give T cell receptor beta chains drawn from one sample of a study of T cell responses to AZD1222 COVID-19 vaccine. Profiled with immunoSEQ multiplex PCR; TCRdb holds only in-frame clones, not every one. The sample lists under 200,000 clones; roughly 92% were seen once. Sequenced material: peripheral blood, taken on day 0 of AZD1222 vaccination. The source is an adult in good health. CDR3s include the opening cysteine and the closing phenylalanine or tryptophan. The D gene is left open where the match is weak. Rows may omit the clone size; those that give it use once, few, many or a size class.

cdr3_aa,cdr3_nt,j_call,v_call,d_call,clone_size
CASRGGSETQYF,TGTGCCAGCAGAGGCGGGAGTGAGACCCAGTACTTC,TRBJ2-5,TRBV12-3/TRBV12-4,TRBD2,.
CASRETGGAGGNTQYF,TGTGCCTCCCGGGAGACAGGGGGCGCGGGAGGAAATACGCAGTATTTT,TRBJ2-3,TRBV10-3,TRBD1,.
CASSFGGKGNQPQHF,TGTGCCAGCAGTTTTGGGGGGAAGGGCAATCAGCCCCAGCATTTT,TRBJ1-5,TRBV27,.,once
CASSAPGGGYNEQFF,TGTGCCAGCAGCGCCCCCGGCGGGGGGTACAATGAGCAGTTCTTC,TRBJ2-1,TRBV9,TRBD2,.
CASSVGTKLFF,TGTGCCAGTAGTGTCGGGACGAAACTGTTTTTT,TRBJ1-4,TRBV19,.,once
CASSNLEKTGYTF,TGTGCCAGTAGTAACCTCGAGAAAACGGGCTACACCTTC,TRBJ1-2,TRBV19,.,.
CASSSLGRTNEKLFF,TGTGCCAGCAGCTCCCTCGGGAGAACTAATGAAAAACTGTTTTTT,TRBJ1-4,TRBV7-9,.,.
CASSPRTSGRLDQETQYF,TGTGCCAGCAGCCCTCGGACTAGCGGGAGATTGGACCAAGAGACCCAGTACTTC,TRBJ2-5,TRBV7-8,TRBD2,once
CASSLETGTGAFFGNTIYF,TGTGCCAGCAGCTTAGAGACCGGGACAGGGGCCTTCTTCGGAAACACCATATATTTT,TRBJ1-3,TRBV5-4,TRBD1,.
CASSQEPRGQGFPEQFF,TGCGCCAGCAGCCAAGAACCCCGGGGACAGGGGTTTCCTGAGCAGTTCTTC,TRBJ2-1,TRBV4-1,TRBD1,.
CASSSPGVGTYEQYF,TGTGCCAGCAGCTCCCCCGGGGTAGGGACCTACGAGCAGTACTTC,TRBJ2-7,TRBV5-4,.,.
CASSVGRGREQYF,TGTGCCAGCAGTGTGGGAAGGGGGCGCGAGCAGTACTTC,TRBJ2-7,TRBV2,TRBD1,.
CAWSGQGATEAFF,TGTGCCTGGAGTGGTCAGGGGGCAACTGAAGCTTTCTTT,TRBJ1-1,TRBV30,TRBD1,.
CASSLVNGPLHF,TGTGCCAGCAGCTTAGTAAACGGACCCCTCCACTTT,TRBJ1-6,TRBV7-9,.,.
CASSLQDSGGGYTF,TGCGCCAGCAGCCTTCAGGATTCGGGTGGTGGCTACACCTTC,TRBJ1-2,TRBV5-1,.,.
CSVLTRDAFF,TGCAGCGTGCTCACCAGGGACGCTTTCTTT,TRBJ1-1,TRBV29-1,.,.
CASSTDRNADF,TGTGCCAGCAGCACGGACAGGAACGCGGACTTC,TRBJ1-2,TRBV11-2,TRBD1,.
CASSLWGQFNQPQHF,TGTGCCAGCAGTTTATGGGGACAGTTCAATCAGCCCCAGCATTTT,TRBJ1-5,TRBV27,TRBD1,.
CASSTLTEQTTENTIANTEAFF,TGTGCCAGTAGTACTTTGACAGAGCAGACGACGGAAAACACTATAGCCAACACTGAAGCTTTCTTT,TRBJ1-1,TRBV19,.,.
CASSIVTNGRYGYTF,TGTGCCAGTAGTATAGTGACAAACGGGCGCTATGGCTACACCTTC,TRBJ1-2,TRBV19,.,.
CASSLAAGLNYGYTF,TGTGCCAGCAGCTTAGCCGCGGGACTCAACTATGGCTACACCTTC,TRBJ1-2,TRBV7-6,.,.
CASSQSRGDWTGKIFNSPLHF,TGCGCCAGCAGTCAATCGCGGGGGGATTGGACAGGGAAAATTTTCAATTCACCCCTCCACTTT,TRBJ1-6,TRBV23-1,TRBD1,.
CASSASPGVYGYTF,TGTGCCAGCAGCGCCTCCCCGGGGGTGTATGGCTACACCTTC,TRBJ1-2,TRBV13,.,.
CASRPDSRETQYF,TGTGCCAGCAGACCCGACTCGAGGGAGACCCAGTACTTC,TRBJ2-5,TRBV12-3/TRBV12-4,.,.
CASSSGLAGTEQFF,TGTGCCAGCAGTTCGGGACTAGCGGGGACTGAGCAGTTCTTC,TRBJ2-1,TRBV28,TRBD2,.
CASSLAVSGNTIYF,TGTGCCAGCAGCTTAGCGGTCTCTGGAAACACCATATATTTT,TRBJ1-3,TRBV11-2,.,.
CASSPRTSGYLSTHF,TGTGCCAGCAGCCCCAGGACTAGCGGGTACCTCTCAACGCACTTC,TRBJ2-7,TRBV13,TRBD2,.
CASSLTQGKETQYF,TGTGCCAGCAGCTTGACTCAAGGGAAGGAGACCCAGTACTTC,TRBJ2-5,TRBV11-2,.,.
CASSSGLTGRRAEQYF,TGTGCCAGCAGCTCGGGACTGACAGGGCGTCGGGCCGAGCAGTACTTC,TRBJ2-7,TRBV11-2,.,.